This is a list of T cell receptor beta chains from one sample in a study of post-analysis software for immune sequencing data. Each CDR3 protein gets one entry after TCRdb re-called the PCR reads with MiXCR. The sample has a few hundred thousand distinct CDR3 sequences; 40% to 55% are singletons. What was sequenced was blood. The receptors derive from a girl between 10 and 17 years old with multiple sclerosis. The CDR3 runs from the conserved cysteine through the conserved F or W. A D gene is named only where the DNA matches it firmly. Some rows have no size entry. The others give once, few or many, or a class for an expanded clone.

TRBJ2-3,-,TRBV7-2,-,CASSSRTPSTDTQYF,TGTGCCAGCAGCTCCCGGACACCTAGCACAGATACGCAGTATTTT
TRBJ2-5,few,TRBV7-9,-,CASSPFDRSCEQYF,TGTGCCAGCAGTCCATTCGACAGGTCGTGTGAGCAGTACTTC
TRBJ2-1,-,TRBV3-1,TRBD2,CASSPLAGGLAYNEQFF,TGTGCCAGCAGCCCCCTAGCGGGAGGGCTGGCCTACAATGAGCAGTTCTTC
TRBJ2-1,-,TRBV7-8,-,CASSRAYEQFF,TGTGCCAGCAGCCGGGCATATGAGCAGTTCTTC
TRBJ1-3,-,TRBV7-8,TRBD1,CASRRTGGVGNTIYF,TGTGCCAGCAGACGCACAGGGGGAGTTGGAAACACCATATATTTT
TRBJ1-5,-,TRBV10-3,TRBD1,CAIQATGGPNQPQHF,TGTGCCATCCAAGCCACAGGGGGTCCTAATCAGCCCCAGCATTTT
TRBJ2-1,-,TRBV29-1,-,CSVLRLNNEQFF,TGCAGCGTTTTAAGACTTAACAATGAGCAGTTCTTC
TRBJ2-1,-,TRBV7-9,TRBD1,CASSTRGQTYNEQFF,TGTGCCAGCAGCACACGGGGACAGACCTACAATGAGCAGTTCTTC
TRBJ2-1,-,TRBV29-1,TRBD1,CSVEDLSTGDSYNEQFF,TGCAGCGTTGAGGATCTCTCGACAGGGGACTCCTACAATGAGCAGTTCTTC
TRBJ2-5,few,TRBV20-1,-,CSAAQGGWETQYF,TGCAGTGCTGCACAGGGTGGGTGGGAGACCCAGTACTTC
TRBJ1-2,-,TRBV28,TRBD1,CASSPPIRTGEGYTF,TGTGCCAGCAGTCCACCTATCCGGACAGGGGAGGGCTACACCTTC
TRBJ2-3,-,TRBV5-1,TRBD1,CASSTGTGLDTQYF,TGCGCCAGCAGCACAGGGACAGGGTTGGATACGCAGTATTTT
TRBJ2-6,-,TRBV5-1,-,CASGLQGFGANVLTF,TGCGCCAGCGGACTACAGGGGTTTGGGGCCAACGTCCTGACTTTC
TRBJ2-1,-,TRBV11-2,-,CASSSSHGYNEQFF,TGTGCCAGCAGCAGTTCCCACGGATACAATGAGCAGTTCTTC
TRBJ1-5,once,TRBV20-1,-,CSARDPQNQPQHF,TGCAGTGCTAGAGATCCACAGAATCAGCCCCAGCATTTT
TRBJ2-3,-,TRBV5-1,-,CASSARLAGTTDTQYF,TGCGCCAGCAGCGCCAGACTGGCGGGGACCACAGATACGCAGTATTTT
TRBJ2-1,few,TRBV7-8,TRBD2,CASSSLAGVGNEQFF,TGTGCCAGCAGTTCACTAGCGGGAGTTGGTAATGAGCAGTTCTTC
TRBJ2-7,-,TRBV7-9,TRBD2,CASSLGGSGLNYEQYF,TGTGCCAGCAGCCTGGGGGGGTCGGGACTTAACTACGAGCAGTACTTC
TRBJ2-7,few,TRBV12-3/TRBV12-4,-,CASSPDPSYEQYF,TGTGCCAGCAGTCCCGACCCCTCCTACGAGCAGTACTTC
TRBJ2-1,few,TRBV7-8,-,CASSLRDDNEQFF,TGTGCCAGCAGCTTAAGGGACGACAATGAGCAGTTCTTC
TRBJ2-5,few,TRBV4-1,TRBD2,CASSPTSGSGETQYF,TGCGCCAGCAGCCCGACTAGCGGGAGTGGGGAGACCCAGTACTTC
TRBJ1-4,-,TRBV7-6,TRBD1,CASSPRRDRVEKLFF,TGTGCCAGCAGCCCCCGCCGGGACAGGGTTGAAAAACTGTTTTTT
TRBJ1-1,-,TRBV11-2,TRBD1,CASSRTGMNTEAFF,TGTGCCAGCAGCCGGACAGGAATGAACACTGAAGCTTTCTTT
TRBJ1-6,-,TRBV6-4,-,CASSEDLPHF,TGTGCCAGCAGTGAAGACTTACCCCACTTT
TRBJ1-1,-,TRBV9,-,CASRSGSHPAFF,TGTGCCAGCAGGTCTGGTTCGCATCCAGCTTTCTTT
TRBJ2-5,few,TRBV2,TRBD2,CAGQSPLADEEQYF,TGTGCCGGTCAATCTCCCCTAGCGGACGAAGAGCAGTACTTC
TRBJ1-2,-,TRBV27,TRBD1,CASSSQDRELYGYTF,TGTGCCAGCAGTTCGCAGGACAGGGAGCTCTATGGCTACACCTTC
TRBJ2-7,many,TRBV27,-,CASSLSPGSYEQYF,TGTGCCAGCAGTTTATCTCCCGGCTCCTACGAGCAGTACTTC
TRBJ2-7,-,TRBV18,-,CASSYFGALGQYF,TGTGCCAGCTCATATTTCGGGGCTTTGGGGCAGTACTTC
TRBJ2-1,-,TRBV28,TRBD2,CASIRAGTSYNEQFF,TGTGCCAGCATCCGAGCGGGAACGTCCTACAATGAGCAGTTCTTC
TRBJ2-3,-,TRBV27,TRBD2,CASRGTSGSRGGDTQYF,TGTGCCAGCAGGGGAACTAGCGGGAGTAGGGGGGGGGATACGCAGTATTTT
TRBJ2-3,few,TRBV29-1,-,CSVAGRGSTDTQYF,TGCAGCGTTGCCGGCAGAGGATCCACAGATACGCAGTATTTT
TRBJ2-5,-,TRBV29-1,-,CSAAGDYIQETQYF,TGCAGCGCCGCAGGAGACTACATCCAAGAGACCCAGTACTTC
TRBJ2-1,few,TRBV18,-,CASSPLGNTGSYNEQFF,TGTGCCAGCTCACCCCTCGGCAACACCGGCTCCTACAATGAGCAGTTCTTC
TRBJ2-3,-,TRBV28,TRBD2,CASSLAAGEGTDTQYF,TGTGCCAGCAGCCTTGCAGCGGGAGAGGGAACAGATACGCAGTATTTT
TRBJ2-1,few,TRBV5-1,-,CASSWGVGGTYNEQFF,TGCGCCAGCAGCTGGGGGGTTGGCGGAACCTACAATGAGCAGTTCTTC
TRBJ2-6,few,TRBV27,-,CASSLFPPGNPSGANVLTF,TGTGCCAGCAGTTTATTCCCCCCGGGGAATCCCTCTGGGGCCAACGTCCTGACTTTC
TRBJ2-1,once,TRBV29-1,-,CSVEDLPEGNEQFF,TGCAGCGTTGAAGATCTTCCTGAAGGGAATGAGCAGTTCTTC
TRBJ2-3,-,TRBV7-2,TRBD2,CASSIWTSGSTDTQYF,TGTGCCAGCAGCATATGGACTAGCGGGAGCACAGATACGCAGTATTTT
TRBJ2-3,-,TRBV15,-,CATSEGRLSTDTQYF,TGTGCCACCAGCGAGGGACGGTTAAGCACAGATACGCAGTATTTT
TRBJ2-5,-,TRBV27,-,CACSLSEKETQYF,TGTGCCTGCAGTTTATCCGAAAAAGAGACCCAGTACTTC
TRBJ1-2,-,TRBV20-1,-,CIPRTENYGYTF,TGCATTCCTCGGACAGAAAACTATGGCTACACCTTC
TRBJ2-1,-,TRBV28,-,CASTERTGKVYEQFF,TGTGCCAGCACCGAAAGGACCGGAAAAGTCTACGAGCAGTTCTTC
TRBJ2-3,-,TRBV10-3,-,CAIRASGTVKLGTDTQYF,TGTGCCATCAGAGCATCCGGGACGGTGAAACTTGGCACAGATACGCAGTATTTT
TRBJ2-4,-,TRBV27,TRBD1,CASSSQDRVNIQYF,TGTGCCAGCAGTTCACAGGACAGGGTAAACATTCAGTACTTC
TRBJ2-6,-,TRBV10-3,-,CAISGGLVGANVLTF,TGTGCCATCTCCGGCGGTTTGGTTGGGGCCAACGTCCTGACTTTC
TRBJ2-4,once,TRBV2,-,CASSGLRGKNIQYF,TGTGCCAGCAGTGGCCTCCGGGGGAAAAACATTCAGTACTTC
TRBJ1-1,-,TRBV20-1,TRBD1,CSALKHRGLNPEAFF,TGCAGTGCCCTTAAGCACAGGGGGCTAAACCCTGAAGCTTTCTTT
TRBJ2-2,few,TRBV10-3,-,CAISESGANTGELFF,TGTGCCATCAGTGAGTCAGGTGCTAACACCGGGGAGCTGTTTTTT
TRBJ1-2,-,TRBV4-1,TRBD1,CASSQGQPHVGGYTF,TGCGCCAGCAGCCAGGGACAGCCCCATGTTGGTGGCTACACCTTC
TRBJ2-7,once,TRBV20-1,TRBD2,CSAGPGGFYEQYF,TGCAGTGCCGGCCCGGGAGGGTTTTACGAGCAGTACTTC
TRBJ2-7,-,TRBV13,TRBD1,CASGGQASYEQYF,TGTGCCAGCGGGGGACAGGCTTCCTACGAGCAGTACTTC
TRBJ2-3,few,TRBV29-1,TRBD2,CSVAGLAGVGTDTQYF,TGCAGCGTCGCGGGACTAGCGGGAGTGGGGACAGATACGCAGTATTTT
TRBJ2-1,-,TRBV29-1,-,CSVAKVANNEQFF,TGCAGCGTTGCAAAGGTAGCTAACAATGAGCAGTTCTTC
TRBJ1-2,-,TRBV29-1,TRBD1,CSVEGGTQGASGYTF,TGCAGCGTTGAAGGAGGGACGCAGGGGGCGTCGGGCTACACCTTC
TRBJ1-1,few,TRBV12-3/TRBV12-4,-,CASSQNLNTEAFF,TGTGCCAGCAGCCAAAACTTGAACACTGAAGCTTTCTTT
TRBJ2-7,few,TRBV20-1,TRBD2,CSARVGLAEPYEQYF,TGCAGTGCTAGAGTTGGACTAGCGGAACCCTACGAGCAGTACTTC
TRBJ2-7,-,TRBV5-1,-,CASSSLFAGAAYEQYF,TGCGCCAGCAGCTCCCTTTTTGCAGGGGCTGCCTACGAGCAGTACTTC